Following are 19 T cell receptor beta chains from one sample sequenced in a study of blood T cell repertoires in COVID-19 (dated by TCRdb to the early 2020s). Receptor libraries were prepared by the immunoSEQ multiplex PCR assay. TCRdb provides this immuneACCESS table in a form limited to in-frame rearrangements. Some clones are lacking; in checked studies, under half of them reflect an unresolved V gene, and why the rest are absent is not known. For this sample the table gives about 480,000 clones, of which approximately 87% were detected only once. The ten largest clones represent around 1.9% of the sample. The sequencing sample was made of PBMCs or T cells enriched from blood (not recorded which). The origin of the receptors is a woman in her 40s who had recovered from COVID-19.

V usage is TRBV21-1 and J usage is TRBJ2-1; the D call in the table, TRBD2, was not verified against the DNA. TRBV21-1 is deemed a pseudogene. This CDR3 spans 14 amino acids. The CDR3 region is CASRLGTRNQEQFF. CDR3 in DNA: TGTGCCAGCAGGTTAGGGACTAGGAATCAAGAGCAGTTCTTC.

The rearrangement links TRBV12-3 or TRBV12-4 to TRBJ1-2; no clear D gene. CDR3 length: 13 residues. V was clipped by 4 bases and J by 4 bases, with 10 bases between them. CDR3 sequence: CASSYRVSYGYTF. The CDR3 DNA is TGTGCCAGCAGTTATCGGGTCTCCTATGGCTACACCTTC.

The CDR3 reads CASSWDRVTEAFF. The CDR3 nucleotides are TGTGCCAGCAGTTGGGACAGGGTCACTGAAGCTTTCTTT. The chain joins TRBV6-2 or TRBV6-3 to TRBJ1-1; 9 nucleotides match TRBD1. CDR1 and CDR2 (germline): MNHEY, SVGEGT. CDR3 length equals 13 residues. Unmatched junction bases numbered 1, after V lost 4 bases and J lost 4 bases.

The chain has TRBV5-1 and TRBJ1-1; possibly TRBD1 for D (5 bases). The V and J ends lost 4 bases and 2 bases respectively, with 15 bases between them. The CDR3 has 15 residues. Germline CDR1 reads SGHRS; CDR2 reads YFSETQ. CDR3 region: CASSPIFQGNTEAFF. In nucleotides, the CDR3 is TGCGCCAGCAGCCCGATATTCCAGGGTAACACTGAAGCTTTCTTT.

This rearrangement joins TRBV27 to TRBJ1-2; 8 nucleotides agree with TRBD1. Looked up from germline, CDR1 is MNHEY and CDR2 is SMNVEV (reference sequence). J lost 4 bases, V lost 3 bases, and 7 bases had no gene match. There are 15 residues in the CDR3. For the CDR3, the DNA is TGTGCCAGCAGTTTTCAGGGGGCCGCTAGCTATGGCTACACCTTC. Its translation is CASSFQGAASYGYTF.

V and J are TRBV5-6 and TRBJ2-1; tentative D call: TRBD2 (5 bases). CDR1 and CDR2 (germline): SGHDT, YYEEEE. The CDR3 sequence is 15 residues long. V was shortened by 0 bases and J by 4 bases, with 11 bases between the two germline ends. The CDR3 spells CASSLDWRAYNEQFF. In nucleotides, the CDR3 is TGTGCCAGCAGCTTGGACTGGCGGGCGTACAATGAGCAGTTCTTC.

The J gene is TRBJ1-6, the V gene TRBV7-6; tentative D call: TRBD1 (6 bases). Deletions cut 2 bases from V and 0 bases from J, with 14 bases between. The CDR3 has 18 residues. Germline V gene data show CDR1 as SGHVS and CDR2 as FNYEAQ. The CDR3 sequence is CASSLLQGGSSYNSPLHF. CDR3 DNA: TGTGCCAGCAGCTTATTACAGGGAGGGAGCTCCTATAATTCACCCCTCCACTTT.

This clone has only one observation. This rearrangement joins TRBV12-3 or TRBV12-4 to TRBJ2-3; TRBD1 aligns across 10 bases. Trimming took 6 bases from V and 6 from J; bases not matched to a gene: 3. The CDR3 consists of 13 residues. Here the CDR3 reads CASRTGGRDTQYF. CDR3 sequence (DNA): TGTGCCAGCAGGACAGGGGGCAGGGATACGCAGTATTTT.

The V and J genes are TRBV9 and TRBJ1-4; 7 bases are shared with TRBD1. V was clipped by 0 bases and J by 5 bases; unmatched bases: 4. Germline V gene sequence: CDR1 SGDLS, CDR2 YYNGEE. This CDR3 region has 15 residues. CDR3 nucleotide sequence: TGTGCCAGCAGCGTAGAAACAGGGGCAAATGAAAAACTGTTTTTT. As protein: CASSVETGANEKLFF. Supplemented by reference TRBV9 and TRBJ1-4, the full variable domain reads DSGVTQTPKHLITATGQRVTLRCSPRSGDLSVYWYQQSLDQGLQFLIQYYNGEERAKGNILERFSAQQFPDLHSELNLSSLELGDSALYFCASSVETGANEKLFFGSGTQLSVL.

The V and J genes are TRBV6-5 and TRBJ1-1, with a weak D call TRBD1 (5 bases). The CDR3 extends over 12 amino acids. CDR1 and CDR2 from the germline V gene are MNHEY and SVGAGI. V was pared by 6 bases and J by 4 bases, with 9 bases between. The CDR3 nucleotides are TGTGCCAGCAGGACAGCCGGCACTGAAGCTTTCTTT. Amino acids: CASRTAGTEAFF.

This clone was seen only once. The chain uses TRBV19 and TRBJ2-1, with a possible D match to TRBD1 (6 bases). Trimming stripped 7 bases from V and 5 bases from J, with 18 bases between. The CDR3 is made up of 15 amino acids. The germline CDR1 and CDR2 sequences are LNHDA and SQIVND (reference sequence). The CDR3: CASKVWGQDHNEQFF. The CDR3 bases are TGTGCCAGTAAGGTTTGGGGGCAAGATCACAATGAGCAGTTCTTC.

The gene calls are TRBV19 and TRBJ2-1; weak D call: TRBD1 (5 bases). From germline, CDR1 is LNHDA and CDR2 SQIVND (reference sequence). The ends were cut back, 1 base at V and 5 bases at J, with 9 bases in the middle. The CDR3 sequence is 14 residues long. CDR3 in amino acids: CASSIGATDNEQFF. DNA for the CDR3: TGTGCCAGTAGTATAGGTGCGACAGACAATGAGCAGTTCTTC.

This chain links TRBV15 with TRBJ1-6; D is unclear. V was trimmed by 1 base and J by 10 bases, leaving 23 bases between them. The CDR3 contains 18 residues. The germline gives CDR1 LNHNV, CDR2 YYDKDF (reference sequence). Here the CDR3 reads CATSRAPSEVGTGSPLHF. DNA for the CDR3: TGTGCCACCAGCAGAGCTCCCAGCGAAGTTGGTACTGGGTCACCCCTCCACTTT.

This clone was counted once. The genes are TRBV13 and TRBJ2-5, with D uncertain. V lost 5 bases and J 2 bases, leaving 3 bases between the germline ends. The CDR3 spans 11 residues. Germline V gene data show CDR1 as PRHDT and CDR2 as FYEKMQ (reference sequence). The CDR3 DNA follows: TGTGCCAGCAGCATACAAGAGACCCAGTACTTC. Translated: CASSIQETQYF.

The gene calls are TRBV7-9 and TRBJ2-7, with 8 bases matching TRBD1. The germline V gene encodes CDR1 SEHNR and CDR2 FQNEAQ (reference sequence). The CDR3 consists of 17 residues. V lost 5 bases to trimming and J lost 1 base; unmatched junction nucleotides: 13. The CDR3 DNA is TGTGCCAGCAGCCCCAGACCGACAGGGGTCTTTTCCTACGAGCAGTACTTC. It codes for CASSPRPTGVFSYEQYF.

This chain connects TRBV11-3 to TRBJ1-1; D may be TRBD1 (6 bases). V was cut by 2 bases and J by 4 bases, with 14 bases left in between. Looked up from germline, CDR1 is SGHNT and CDR2 is YENEEA. CDR3 length equals 15 residues. Here the CDR3 DNA reads TGTGCCAGCAGCTTATCCTCAACAGGGTCCACTGAAGCTTTCTTT. Translating it yields CASSLSSTGSTEAFF. The full variable domain, in which reference TRBV11-3 and TRBJ1-1 provide the parts outside the CDR3, is EAGVVQSPRYKIIEKKQPVAFWCNPISGHNTLYWYLQNLGQGPELLIRYENEEAVDDSQLPKDRFSAERLKGVDSTLKIQPAELGDSAVYLCASSLSSTGSTEAFFGQGTRLTVV.

The chain employs TRBV7-2 and TRBJ2-1, with a possible D match to TRBD1 (6 bases). This CDR3 is 15 amino acids long. Germline-derived CDR1 and CDR2 are SGHTA and FQGNSA. V was shortened by 3 bases and J by 2 bases, with 11 bases between the two germline ends. The CDR3 DNA reads TGTGCCAGCAGCTTCCGAAGGGGGACCTACAATGAGCAGTTCTTC. Amino acids: CASSFRRGTYNEQFF.

The chain has TRBV6-6 and TRBJ2-3; 7 nucleotides match TRBD2. V trimming: 5 bases; J trimming: 7 bases; junction bases outside the gene matches: 24. From germline, CDR1 is MNHNY and CDR2 SVGAGI (reference sequence). The CDR3 consists of 19 residues. CDR3 in DNA: TGTGCCAGCAGTCTCTTGGGGGAGGGCCGGGAAGGGGAATGGAATACGCAGTATTTT. Translated, it gives CASSLLGEGREGEWNTQYF.

The chain links TRBV7-6 to TRBJ2-1; the match to TRBD2 covers 7 bases. This CDR3 comprises 17 residues. Germline V lookup: CDR1 SGHVS, CDR2 FNYEAQ. With V trimmed by 5 bases and J by 8 bases, 18 bases remained unmatched. CDR3 in amino acids: CASSPRNGAGRGYEQFF. The CDR3 DNA is TGTGCCAGCAGCCCCCGTAATGGAGCGGGACGGGGGTATGAGCAGTTCTTC.